What follows are 18 T cell receptor beta chains derived from one specimen sequenced in a study of T cell responses to AZD1222 COVID-19 vaccine. The data were produced by immunoSEQ multiplex PCR, yet TCRdb's version contains in-frame clones alone and is incomplete. Counted here are some 86,000 clones, 90% occurring once; the ten biggest clones make up about 5%. The sequencing used peripheral blood, collected 28 days after the second AZD1222 dose. Receptor source: an adult who received the AZD1222 COVID-19 vaccine.

This clone was seen only once. The chain couples TRBV7-9 to TRBJ2-5; D gene uncertain. CDR1 SEHNR and CDR2 FQNEAQ come from the germline V gene (reference sequence). V was cut by 1 base and J by 5 bases, with 14 bases left in between. CDR3 length: 15 residues. The CDR3 here is CASSLVDGGVETQYF. CDR3 nucleotides: TGTGCCAGCAGCTTAGTGGACGGTGGGGTGGAGACCCAGTACTTC.

This clone was seen just once. This chain joins TRBV3-1 (or the pseudogene TRBV3-2) and TRBJ2-3; D is unclear. The germline V gene encodes CDR1 LGHDT and CDR2 YNNKEL (reference sequence). Deletions cut 1 base from V and 5 bases from J, with 1 base between. The CDR3 extends over 11 amino acids. CDR3 residues: CASSQVDTQYF. The CDR3 DNA follows: TGTGCCAGCAGCCAAGTAGATACGCAGTATTTT.

The DNA for the CDR3 is TGTGCCAGCAGCTTCGAGGGGACCAGCACAGATACGCAGTATTTT. Translating it yields CASSFEGTSTDTQYF. The V gene is TRBV11-3, the J gene TRBJ2-3; the D gene could be TRBD1 or TRBD2 (5 bases each). Germline-derived CDR1 and CDR2 are SGHNT and YENEEA. V was clipped by 3 bases and J by 0 bases, with 10 bases between them. The CDR3 sequence is 15 residues long.

The chain combines TRBV10-1 with TRBJ1-1; the D gene is possibly TRBD1 (5 bases). There are 15 residues in the CDR3. Trimming removed 6 bases from V and 0 bases from J, with 14 bases in between. Germline V CDR1 and CDR2: WNHNN, SYGVQD (reference sequence). Written as DNA, the CDR3 is TGCGCCAGCAGCCAGAGCGTAGGGGTGAACACTGAAGCTTTCTTT. Protein product: CASSQSVGVNTEAFF.

The genes are TRBV19 and TRBJ1-1; D remains unclear. Germline V gives CDR1 LNHDA, CDR2 SQIVND (reference sequence). The CDR3 is 14 amino acids. V lost 5 bases and J lost 4, with 14 bases in between. DNA of the CDR3: TGTGCCAGTAGTCACAGATATTCGGGCACTGAAGCTTTCTTT. Amino acid sequence: CASSHRYSGTEAFF.

This chain uses TRBV29-1 with TRBJ1-1; no firm D call. CDR3 length: 12 residues. Trimming pared 4 bases from V and 1 base from J, leaving 7 bases between. The germline CDR1 and CDR2 sequences are SQVTM and ANQGSEA. The CDR3 nucleotides are TGCAGCGTTGGTTCTGGGAACACTGAAGCTTTCTTT. Translated, it gives CSVGSGNTEAFF.

The CDR3 reads CASSLLTSTSGGGNEQFF. CDR3 bases: TGTGCCAGCAGCCTACTAACCTCGACTAGCGGGGGGGGTAATGAGCAGTTCTTC. This chain uses TRBV5-4 with TRBJ2-1; 14 bases match TRBD2. CDR3 length equals 18 residues. Germline values: CDR1 SGHNT, CDR2 YYREEE (reference sequence). Trimming at V came to 4 bases and at J to 7 bases, leaving 13 bases not matched to a gene.

The chain joins TRBV6-2 or TRBV6-3 to TRBJ1-5; 12 nucleotides agree with TRBD1. Per germline, CDR1 MNHEY and CDR2 SVGEGT. The CDR3 loop spans 19 amino acids. The J segment lost 1 base and the V segment lost 2 bases, leaving 9 bases of the junction unmatched. CDR3 bases: TGTGCCAGCAGTTACCTTGGGACAGGGGGCGCGAACAGCAATCAGCCCCAGCATTTT. It encodes CASSYLGTGGANSNQPQHF.

The chain joins TRBV6-5 to TRBJ1-5; D is perhaps TRBD1 (6 bases). The CDR3 is 14 residues long. V lost 4 bases, J lost 7 bases, and 14 bases lay in between. Germline lookup yields CDR1 MNHEY and CDR2 SVGAGI. CDR3: CASSLGRGAQPQHF. The CDR3, as DNA: TGTGCCAGCAGTTTAGGCCGGGGGGCCCAGCCCCAGCATTTT.

The chain has TRBV28 and TRBJ1-6, with TRBD1 as a possible D gene (6 bases). V lost 7 bases, J lost 10 bases, and 17 bases lay in between. This CDR3 is built from 14 residues. Germline V CDR1 and CDR2: MDHEN, SYDVKM. Here the CDR3 reads CASNPLEGGSPLHF. For the CDR3, the DNA is TGTGCCAGCAACCCGCTCGAGGGGGGCTCACCCCTCCACTTT.

The chain couples TRBV5-1 to TRBJ2-2, with 9 bases that match TRBD1. The CDR3 has 14 residues. Germline CDR1 reads SGHRS; CDR2 reads YFSETQ. Unmatched junction bases numbered 5, after V lost 7 bases and J lost 4 bases. In DNA, the CDR3 is TGCGCCAGCTCACAGGACAGGGGCACCGGGGAGCTGTTTTTT. Translated, it gives CASSQDRGTGELFF.

V is TRBV4-2 and J is TRBJ2-7; 8 nucleotides line up with TRBD2. The germline V gene encodes CDR1 LGHNA and CDR2 YNFKEQ. J lost 3 bases, V lost 0 bases, and 4 bases had no gene match. The length of the CDR3 is 15 residues. CDR3 in amino acids: CASSQEERGNYEQYF. As DNA, the CDR3 is TGTGCCAGCAGCCAAGAGGAGCGGGGGAACTACGAGCAGTACTTC.

The V call is TRBV6-5, the J call TRBJ1-1; D not certain. CDR1 MNHEY and CDR2 SVGAGI come from the germline V gene. There are 13 residues in the CDR3. V gave up 5 bases and J gave up 0 bases, with 7 bases separating them. CDR3 amino acids: CASSRMLNTEAFF. The CDR3 nucleotides are TGTGCCAGCAGTCGAATGTTGAACACTGAAGCTTTCTTT.

The rearrangement joins TRBV6-5 to TRBJ2-7, with 10 bases aligning to TRBD1. Losses at the gene ends were 6 bases for V and 3 bases for J; bases not matched to a gene: 2. The CDR3 contains 13 residues. Germline V gene data show CDR1 as MNHEY and CDR2 as SVGAGI. For the CDR3, the DNA is TGTGCCAGCAGGGGGACAGGGGTCTACGAGCAGTACTTC. Its translation: CASRGTGVYEQYF.

The rearrangement links TRBV6-5 to TRBJ2-5, with D tentatively TRBD2 (5 bases). The germline V gene has CDR1 MNHEY and CDR2 SVGAGI. Trimming left V 6 bases short and J 9 bases short, with 23 bases between. The CDR3 has 15 residues. The CDR3: CASRIYGQGSGAQYF. As DNA, the CDR3 is TGTGCCAGCAGAATATACGGCCAAGGGTCCGGGGCCCAGTACTTC.

The genes are TRBV7-8 and TRBJ1-2; D is undetermined. Trimming cost V 0 bases and J 8 bases, with 16 bases left between them. The CDR3 totals 15 residues. The germline V gene has CDR1 SGHVS and CDR2 FQNEAQ. The DNA of the CDR3 is TGTGCCAGCAGCTTAGCCTACGGAGGAGTGGTAGGCTACACCTTC. It codes for CASSLAYGGVVGYTF.

The rearrangement joins TRBV7-2 to TRBJ2-1; 13 bases map to TRBD2. This CDR3 contains 16 residues. The V gene's germline CDR1 is SGHTA and CDR2 FQGNSA. With V trimmed by 0 bases and J by 8 bases, 4 bases remained unmatched. In DNA form, the CDR3 reads TGTGCCAGCAGCTTAGCACTAGCGGGGGGGCCGGATGAGCAGTTCTTC. Protein sequence: CASSLALAGGPDEQFF.

CDR3 nucleotide sequence: TGTGCCAGCAGCTTAGCGCGGGGCATAAAGGGGGGAAACACCATATATTTT. This sequence encodes CASSLARGIKGGNTIYF. The chain has TRBV7-9 and TRBJ1-3; D possibly corresponds to TRBD1 (5 bases). Germline V gene lookup returns CDR1 SEHNR and CDR2 FQNEAQ (reference sequence). V was pared by 0 bases and J by 4 bases, with 16 bases between. This CDR3 region has 17 residues.